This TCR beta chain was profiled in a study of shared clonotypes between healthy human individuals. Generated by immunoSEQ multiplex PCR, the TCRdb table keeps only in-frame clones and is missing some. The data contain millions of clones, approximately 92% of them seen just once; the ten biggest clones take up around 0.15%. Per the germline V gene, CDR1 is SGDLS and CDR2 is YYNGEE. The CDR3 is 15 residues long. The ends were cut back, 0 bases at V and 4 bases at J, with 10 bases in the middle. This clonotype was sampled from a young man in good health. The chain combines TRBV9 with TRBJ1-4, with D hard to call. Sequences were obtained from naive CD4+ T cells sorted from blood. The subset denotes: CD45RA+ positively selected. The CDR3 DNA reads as TGTGCCAGCAGCGTAGAAGGGCGGAGTAATGAAAAACTGTTTTTT. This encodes CASSVEGRSNEKLFF.